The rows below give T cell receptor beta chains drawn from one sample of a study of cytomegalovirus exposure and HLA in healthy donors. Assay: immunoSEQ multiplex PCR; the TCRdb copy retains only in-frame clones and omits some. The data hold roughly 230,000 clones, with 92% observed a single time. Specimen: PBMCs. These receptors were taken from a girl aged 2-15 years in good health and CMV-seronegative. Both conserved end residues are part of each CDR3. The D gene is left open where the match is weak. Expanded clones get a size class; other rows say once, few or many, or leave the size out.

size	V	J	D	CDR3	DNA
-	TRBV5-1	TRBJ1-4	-	CASSLSPSTGIWPTNEKLFF	TGCGCCAGCAGCTTGTCTCCGTCGACAGGTATATGGCCAACTAATGAAAAACTGTTTTTT
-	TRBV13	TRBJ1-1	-	CASSLPGVKAFF	TGTGCCAGCAGCTTACCCGGGGTAAAAGCTTTCTTT
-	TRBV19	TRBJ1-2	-	CASSIDPGRYTF	TGTGCCAGTAGTATAGATCCAGGGCGCTACACCTTC
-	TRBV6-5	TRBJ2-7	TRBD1	CASSFTGGSYEQYF	TGTGCCAGCAGTTTCACAGGGGGTTCCTACGAGCAGTACTTC
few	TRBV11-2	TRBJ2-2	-	CASSPSGNTGELFF	TGTGCCAGCAGCCCCAGCGGGAACACCGGGGAGCTGTTTTTT
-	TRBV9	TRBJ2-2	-	CASSVVAGELFF	TGTGCCAGCAGCGTAGTAGCCGGGGAGCTGTTTTTT
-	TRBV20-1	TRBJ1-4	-	CSASRVGKLFF	TGCAGTGCGAGCAGGGTTGGAAAACTGTTTTTT
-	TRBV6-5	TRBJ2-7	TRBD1	CASRPTSGQPYEQYF	TGTGCCAGCAGGCCTACCTCGGGACAGCCCTACGAGCAGTACTTC
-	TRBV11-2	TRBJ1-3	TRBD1	CASSWTGNSGNTIYF	TGTGCCAGCAGCTGGACAGGGAACTCTGGAAACACCATATATTTT
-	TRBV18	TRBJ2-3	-	CASSPPPAGQGTDTQYF	TGTGCCAGCTCACCACCCCCGGCAGGGCAGGGCACAGATACGCAGTATTTT
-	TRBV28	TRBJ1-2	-	CASSLWQVNYGYTF	TGTGCCAGCAGTTTATGGCAGGTCAACTATGGCTACACCTTC
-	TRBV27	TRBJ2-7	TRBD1	CASFKGVWGQGVMEQYF	TGTGCCAGTTTTAAAGGCGTTTGGGGACAGGGGGTTATGGAGCAGTACTTC
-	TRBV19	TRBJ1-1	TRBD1	CASSLTGTGYTEAFF	TGTGCCAGTAGTCTTACCGGGACAGGGTACACTGAAGCTTTCTTT
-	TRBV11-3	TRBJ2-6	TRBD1	CASSPRWDRGLGANVLTF	TGTGCCAGCAGCCCCCGTTGGGACAGGGGGCTTGGGGCCAACGTCCTGACTTTC
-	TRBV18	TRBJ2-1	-	CASSPLGTGAYNEQFF	TGTGCCAGCTCACCCCTTGGGACTGGGGCCTACAATGAGCAGTTCTTC
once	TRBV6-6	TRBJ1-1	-	CASSWGVSTEAFF	TGTGCCAGCAGTTGGGGGGTGAGCACTGAAGCTTTCTTT
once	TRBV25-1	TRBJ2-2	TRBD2	CASSSSGGSTGELFF	TGTGCCAGCAGTTCCAGCGGGGGTAGCACCGGGGAGCTGTTTTTT
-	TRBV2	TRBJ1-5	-	CASRPNRDGQPQHF	TGTGCCAGCAGACCGAACAGGGACGGTCAGCCCCAGCATTTT
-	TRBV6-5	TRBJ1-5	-	CASRARLGAQHF	TGTGCCAGCAGGGCCCGCTTGGGAGCCCAGCATTTT
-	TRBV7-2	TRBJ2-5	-	CASSPRRWAQETQYF	TGTGCCAGCAGCCCCCGTCGCTGGGCCCAAGAGACCCAGTACTTC
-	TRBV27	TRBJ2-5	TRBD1	CASSWSTGGTETQYF	TGTGCCAGCAGTTGGAGTACAGGGGGCACAGAGACCCAGTACTTC
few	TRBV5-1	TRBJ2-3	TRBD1	CASSLDRGTDTQYF	TGCGCCAGCAGCTTGGACAGGGGGACAGATACGCAGTATTTT
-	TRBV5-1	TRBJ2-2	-	CASSLQSGELFF	TGCGCCAGCAGCTTGCAGTCCGGGGAGCTGTTTTTT
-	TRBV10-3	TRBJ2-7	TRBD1	CAIRGGRSYEQYF	TGTGCCATCCGAGGGGGCAGAAGCTACGAGCAGTACTTC
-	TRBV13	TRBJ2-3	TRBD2	CASRVGGDTQYF	TGTGCCAGCAGGGTCGGGGGGGATACGCAGTATTTT
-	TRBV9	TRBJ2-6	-	CASSVGGGSGANVLTF	TGTGCCAGCAGCGTTGGAGGTGGCTCTGGGGCCAACGTCCTGACTTTC
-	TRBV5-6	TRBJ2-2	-	CASSPNTGELFF	TGTGCCAGCAGCCCAAACACCGGGGAGCTGTTTTTT
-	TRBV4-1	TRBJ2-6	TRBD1	CASSQDWDRVPSGANVLTF	TGCGCCAGCAGCCAAGATTGGGACAGGGTCCCCTCTGGGGCCAACGTCCTGACTTTC
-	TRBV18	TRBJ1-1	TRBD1	CASSQTTGFPTEAFF	TGTGCCAGCTCACAAACGACAGGGTTCCCAACTGAAGCTTTCTTT
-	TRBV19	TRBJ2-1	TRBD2	CASSTPGTSGASSYNEQFF	TGTGCCAGTAGTACCCCCGGGACTAGCGGTGCTTCATCCTACAATGAGCAGTTCTTC
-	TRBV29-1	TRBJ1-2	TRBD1	CSVLRDSNYGYTF	TGCAGCGTTCTCCGGGACAGCAACTATGGCTACACCTTC
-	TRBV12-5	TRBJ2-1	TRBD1	CASGFGTAGSYNEQFF	TGTGCTAGTGGCTTCGGGACAGCAGGGTCCTACAATGAGCAGTTCTTC
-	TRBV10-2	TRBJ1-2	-	CASRERGSDGYTF	TGCGCCAGCAGAGAACGGGGGTCTGATGGCTACACCTTC
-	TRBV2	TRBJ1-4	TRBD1	CASKATVGTDATNEKLFF	TGTGCCAGCAAAGCAACCGTCGGGACAGATGCAACTAATGAAAAACTGTTTTTT
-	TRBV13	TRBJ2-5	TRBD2	CASSLGPSGGAGETQYF	TGTGCCAGCAGCTTAGGCCCTAGCGGGGGGGCCGGTGAGACCCAGTACTTC
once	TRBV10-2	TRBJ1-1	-	CASSSIVTAFF	TGCGCCAGCAGCTCTATAGTTACAGCTTTCTTT
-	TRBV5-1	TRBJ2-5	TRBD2	CASSSEAGDQETQYF	TGCGCCAGCAGCTCCGAAGCGGGGGACCAAGAGACCCAGTACTTC
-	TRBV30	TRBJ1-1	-	CAWSGGGGTEAFF	TGTGCCTGGAGTGGGGGAGGGGGGACTGAAGCTTTCTTT
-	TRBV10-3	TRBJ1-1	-	CAISGTDYGGSEAFF	TGTGCCATCAGTGGCACGGATTATGGAGGGTCTGAAGCTTTCTTT
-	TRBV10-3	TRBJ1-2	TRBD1	CAIRPDRAGYGYTF	TGTGCCATCAGGCCCGACAGGGCGGGCTATGGCTACACCTTC
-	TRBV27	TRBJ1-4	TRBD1	CASRLAGGFNEKLFF	TGTGCCAGCAGGCTCGCAGGGGGCTTTAATGAAAAACTGTTTTTT
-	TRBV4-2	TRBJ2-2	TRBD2	CASSQVELAGGTNTGELFF	TGTGCCAGCAGCCAAGTAGAACTAGCGGGGGGAACGAACACCGGGGAGCTGTTTTTT
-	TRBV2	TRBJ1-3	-	CASRAGSSGNTIYF	TGTGCCAGCAGGGCGGGGAGCTCTGGAAACACCATATATTTT
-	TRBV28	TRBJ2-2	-	CASSSTHPGELFF	TGTGCCAGCAGTTCGACTCACCCCGGGGAGCTGTTTTTT
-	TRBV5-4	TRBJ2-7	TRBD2	CASSFRVSGKVYEQYF	TGTGCCAGCAGCTTCAGGGTTAGCGGGAAGGTGTACGAGCAGTACTTC
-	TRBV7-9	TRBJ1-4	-	CASSLKEVGSRLFF	TGTGCCAGCAGCTTAAAAGAGGTGGGGAGTCGACTGTTTTTT
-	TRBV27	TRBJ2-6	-	CASSLADSQSSGANVLTF	TGTGCCAGCAGTTTAGCGGACAGCCAGAGCTCTGGGGCCAACGTCCTGACTTTC
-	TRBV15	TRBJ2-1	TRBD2	CATSKNLLAGGPQDEQFF	TGTGCCACCAGCAAAAACCTCCTAGCGGGGGGGCCTCAGGATGAGCAGTTCTTC
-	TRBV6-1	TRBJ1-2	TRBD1	CASTRQGDGYTF	TGTGCCAGCACCCGACAGGGGGATGGCTACACCTTC
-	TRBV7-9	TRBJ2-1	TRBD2	CASSLASGTVYNEQFF	TGTGCCAGCAGCTTAGCCAGCGGGACCGTCTACAATGAGCAGTTCTTC
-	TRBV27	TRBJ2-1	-	CASRRQVSYNEQFF	TGTGCCAGCAGGAGACAGGTTTCCTACAATGAGCAGTTCTTC
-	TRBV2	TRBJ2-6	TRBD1	CASGVQGAGGANVLTF	TGTGCCAGCGGCGTACAGGGGGCGGGCGGGGCCAACGTCCTGACTTTC
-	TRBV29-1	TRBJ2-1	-	CSVDRADIPNEQFF	TGCAGCGTTGACAGGGCCGATATTCCAAATGAGCAGTTCTTC
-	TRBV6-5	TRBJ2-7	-	CASSYPGEEQYF	TGTGCCAGCAGTTACCCAGGTGAGGAGCAGTACTTC
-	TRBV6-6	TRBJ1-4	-	CASRFRGNEKLFF	TGTGCCAGCAGGTTCCGGGGGAATGAAAAACTGTTTTTT
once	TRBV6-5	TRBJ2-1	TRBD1	CASRRGTGSLNEQFF	TGTGCCAGCCGCCGTGGGACAGGGAGTCTCAATGAGCAGTTCTTC
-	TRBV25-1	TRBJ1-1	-	CASLWGVEAFF	TGTGCCAGCCTGTGGGGAGTTGAAGCTTTCTTT
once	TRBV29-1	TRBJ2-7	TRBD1	CSILTGTGVEQYF	TGCAGCATATTGACCGGGACAGGGGTTGAGCAGTACTTC